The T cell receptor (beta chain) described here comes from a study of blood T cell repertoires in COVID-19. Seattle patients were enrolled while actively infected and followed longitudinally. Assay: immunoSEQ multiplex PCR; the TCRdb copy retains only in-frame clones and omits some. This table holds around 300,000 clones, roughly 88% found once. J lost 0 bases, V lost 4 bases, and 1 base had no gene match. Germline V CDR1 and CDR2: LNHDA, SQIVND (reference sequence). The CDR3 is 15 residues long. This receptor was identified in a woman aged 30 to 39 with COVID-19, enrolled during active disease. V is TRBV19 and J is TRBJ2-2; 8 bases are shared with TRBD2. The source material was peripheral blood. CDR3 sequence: CASSTGGPNTGELFF. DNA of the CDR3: TGTGCCAGTAGTACGGGAGGGCCGAACACCGGGGAGCTGTTTTTT.